Listed below are T cell receptor beta chains from one sample, sequenced in a study of T cells in Graves' hyperthyroidism and ophthalmopathy. TCRdb reanalysed the multiplex PCR reads using MiXCR and keeps one entry per CDR3 protein. The sample records some 400,000 distinct CDR3 sequences, about 18% being singletons. Sequencing used blood. The receptors were gathered from a woman younger than 35 with Graves' hyperthyroidism. CDR3s include the opening cysteine and the closing phenylalanine or tryptophan. Fields, in order: V gene, J gene, clone size, D gene, CDR3 DNA, CDR3 protein. A D gene is named only where the DNA matches it firmly. Where a row states a size, it is once, few, many or the class of an expanded clone; other rows omit it.

v_gene: TRBV6-4
j_gene: TRBJ2-5
abundance: NA
d_gene: NA
CDR3nt: TGTGCCAGCAGTGAAGAGGGGTGGGGGACCCAGTACTTC
CDR3aa: CASSEEGWGTQYF

v_gene: TRBV27
j_gene: TRBJ2-6
abundance: many
d_gene: TRBD1
CDR3nt: TGTGCCAGCAGTCCTTTGACAGGGGCGACCTCTGGGGCCAACGTCCTGACTTTC
CDR3aa: CASSPLTGATSGANVLTF

v_gene: TRBV11-2
j_gene: TRBJ2-5
abundance: many
d_gene: TRBD1
CDR3nt: TGTGCCAGCAGCTTGGGGACAGGGAGCCAGTACTTC
CDR3aa: CASSLGTGSQYF

v_gene: TRBV5-1
j_gene: TRBJ1-3
abundance: many
d_gene: NA
CDR3nt: TGCGCCAGCAGCTTCTCCGGGACTGGTGGAAACACCATATATTTT
CDR3aa: CASSFSGTGGNTIYF

v_gene: TRBV6-1
j_gene: TRBJ2-5
abundance: many
d_gene: TRBD2
CDR3nt: TGTGCCAGCAGATCCTACGGGGGGGCCATGGAGACCCAGTACTTC
CDR3aa: CASRSYGGAMETQYF

v_gene: TRBV6-5
j_gene: TRBJ1-2
abundance: many
d_gene: NA
CDR3nt: TGTGCCAGCAGTTCCTCGGAGGGGCAGGGCTACACCTTC
CDR3aa: CASSSSEGQGYTF

v_gene: TRBV11-1
j_gene: TRBJ2-6
abundance: few
d_gene: TRBD1
CDR3nt: TGTGCCAGCAGCTCTAAAACAGGGGACCCAACTTCTGGGGCCAACGTCCTGACTTTC
CDR3aa: CASSSKTGDPTSGANVLTF

v_gene: TRBV27
j_gene: TRBJ1-2
abundance: NA
d_gene: NA
CDR3nt: TGTGCCAGCAGTTTGGGGACACACAAGGGGGGCTACACCTTC
CDR3aa: CASSLGTHKGGYTF

v_gene: TRBV10-2
j_gene: TRBJ2-2
abundance: many
d_gene: NA
CDR3nt: TGCGCCAGCGTGAGGGACTCGAACACCGGGGAGCTGTTTTTT
CDR3aa: CASVRDSNTGELFF

v_gene: TRBV6-1
j_gene: TRBJ1-1
abundance: many
d_gene: NA
CDR3nt: TGTGCCAGCAGTGATAATGCGGGCTTGAACACTGAAGCTTTCTTT
CDR3aa: CASSDNAGLNTEAFF

v_gene: TRBV28
j_gene: TRBJ2-7
abundance: many
d_gene: NA
CDR3nt: TGTGCCAGCGGCCCCTACGAGCAGTACTTC
CDR3aa: CASGPYEQYF

v_gene: TRBV20-1
j_gene: TRBJ1-1
abundance: many
d_gene: NA
CDR3nt: TGCAGTGCCATAACGTCCGGGACGCTGAACACTGAAGCTTTCTTT
CDR3aa: CSAITSGTLNTEAFF

v_gene: TRBV7-2
j_gene: TRBJ2-2
abundance: many
d_gene: NA
CDR3nt: TGTGCCAGCAGCCCGCAGGGTTTGAACACCGGGGAGCTGTTTTTT
CDR3aa: CASSPQGLNTGELFF

v_gene: TRBV7-3
j_gene: TRBJ1-1
abundance: many
d_gene: TRBD1
CDR3nt: TGTGCCAGCAGCTACAGGGGCGGCGACACTGAAGCTTTCTTT
CDR3aa: CASSYRGGDTEAFF

v_gene: TRBV27
j_gene: TRBJ2-3
abundance: many
d_gene: NA
CDR3nt: TGTGCCAGCAGGGTTGGTGATCGCGATACGCAGTATTTT
CDR3aa: CASRVGDRDTQYF

v_gene: TRBV11-2
j_gene: TRBJ2-5
abundance: NA
d_gene: NA
CDR3nt: TGTGCCAGCAGCTTAGTTTGGCAGGGAGAGACCCAGTACTTC
CDR3aa: CASSLVWQGETQYF

v_gene: TRBV11-2
j_gene: TRBJ1-5
abundance: many
d_gene: NA
CDR3nt: TGTGCCAGCGCCCAATTTCCCGGGGTCCATCAGCCCCAGCATTTT
CDR3aa: CASAQFPGVHQPQHF

v_gene: TRBV2
j_gene: TRBJ2-7
abundance: many
d_gene: NA
CDR3nt: TGTGCCAGCAGTGGAAGCTCCCTCGACACAGGTCCCTACGAGCAGTACTTC
CDR3aa: CASSGSSLDTGPYEQYF

v_gene: TRBV24-1
j_gene: TRBJ2-7
abundance: many
d_gene: TRBD2
CDR3nt: TGTGCCACCAGTGATGACAGAGCGGGGCGGGGTTCGGGCGAGCAGTACTTC
CDR3aa: CATSDDRAGRGSGEQYF

v_gene: TRBV12-3/TRBV12-4
j_gene: TRBJ1-5
abundance: many
d_gene: NA
CDR3nt: TGTGCCAGCAGTATCCGTAGTAGCAATCAGCCCCAGCATTTT
CDR3aa: CASSIRSSNQPQHF

v_gene: TRBV6-1
j_gene: TRBJ2-7
abundance: many
d_gene: NA
CDR3nt: TGTGCCAGCAGTGAAGACAGGGAGGGGTACTTC
CDR3aa: CASSEDREGYF

v_gene: TRBV25-1
j_gene: TRBJ2-7
abundance: many
d_gene: NA
CDR3nt: TGTGCCAGCAGTGAGGTGGGAGACATTTGGCGCTCCTACGAGCAGTACTTC
CDR3aa: CASSEVGDIWRSYEQYF

v_gene: TRBV20-1
j_gene: TRBJ1-5
abundance: NA
d_gene: NA
CDR3nt: TGCAGTGCTAGAGCCGACCCCGGTCAGCCCCAGCATTTT
CDR3aa: CSARADPGQPQHF

v_gene: TRBV12-3/TRBV12-4
j_gene: TRBJ1-2
abundance: many
d_gene: NA
CDR3nt: TGTGCCAGCAGTCTGAGGGCCGTCCGGGATGGCTACACCTTC
CDR3aa: CASSLRAVRDGYTF

v_gene: TRBV12-3/TRBV12-4
j_gene: TRBJ1-1
abundance: many
d_gene: NA
CDR3nt: TGTGCCAGCACCTACGGGTCAGCGGGAACTGAAGCTTTCTTT
CDR3aa: CASTYGSAGTEAFF

v_gene: TRBV3-1
j_gene: TRBJ2-7
abundance: few
d_gene: NA
CDR3nt: TGTGCCAGCAGCCATACACCGGGTCTCACCTACGAGCAGTACTTC
CDR3aa: CASSHTPGLTYEQYF

v_gene: TRBV30
j_gene: TRBJ1-1
abundance: many
d_gene: TRBD1
CDR3nt: TGTGCCTGGAGTTCTCACAACAGGGGGGGAGCTTTCTTT
CDR3aa: CAWSSHNRGGAFF

v_gene: TRBV5-1
j_gene: TRBJ2-7
abundance: many
d_gene: TRBD1
CDR3nt: TGCGCCAGCAGCTGGGACAGGGGACGTGGGGAGCAGTACTTC
CDR3aa: CASSWDRGRGEQYF

v_gene: TRBV24-1
j_gene: TRBJ2-7
abundance: many
d_gene: NA
CDR3nt: TGTGCCACCAGTGATGGGTGGGAAAACGAGCAGTACTTC
CDR3aa: CATSDGWENEQYF

v_gene: TRBV7-2
j_gene: TRBJ2-7
abundance: many
d_gene: NA
CDR3nt: TGTGCCAGCAGCTTAGGGTACAACTCCTACGAGCAGTACTTC
CDR3aa: CASSLGYNSYEQYF

v_gene: TRBV12-3/TRBV12-4
j_gene: TRBJ2-5
abundance: NA
d_gene: TRBD2
CDR3nt: TGTGCCAGCAGTTTACGTGTCGGGAGGGCCTGGGAGACCCAGTACTTC
CDR3aa: CASSLRVGRAWETQYF

v_gene: TRBV6-1
j_gene: TRBJ2-5
abundance: many
d_gene: TRBD1
CDR3nt: TGTGCCAGCAGTGAAGACAGGGGGCAGGAGACCCAGTACTTC
CDR3aa: CASSEDRGQETQYF

v_gene: TRBV7-9
j_gene: TRBJ1-1
abundance: NA
d_gene: NA
CDR3nt: TGTGCCAGCAGCTTAACGGGTATGGCTGAAGCTTTCTTT
CDR3aa: CASSLTGMAEAFF

v_gene: TRBV12-3/TRBV12-4
j_gene: TRBJ1-1
abundance: NA
d_gene: NA
CDR3nt: TGTGCCAGCAGTTTTTCAATTTCTGGACAGTTGAACACTGAAGCTTTCTTT
CDR3aa: CASSFSISGQLNTEAFF

v_gene: TRBV20-1
j_gene: TRBJ1-1
abundance: few
d_gene: NA
CDR3nt: TGCAGTGCTCTCCGGCCCCAGGGGAGGGGGAGCACTGAAGCTTTCTTT
CDR3aa: CSALRPQGRGSTEAFF

v_gene: TRBV11-2
j_gene: TRBJ2-2
abundance: NA
d_gene: NA
CDR3nt: TGTGCCAGCAGCGGGGTTACGACCAACACCGGGGAGCTGTTTTTT
CDR3aa: CASSGVTTNTGELFF

v_gene: TRBV6-4
j_gene: TRBJ1-5
abundance: NA
d_gene: TRBD1
CDR3nt: TGTGCCAGTTCAACAGGGGAACGGCAGCCCCAGCATTTT
CDR3aa: CASSTGERQPQHF

v_gene: TRBV6-5
j_gene: TRBJ1-1
abundance: many
d_gene: NA
CDR3nt: TGTGCCAGCAGTTACGGGGTACGGAACACTGAAGCTTTCTTT
CDR3aa: CASSYGVRNTEAFF

v_gene: TRBV2
j_gene: TRBJ1-5
abundance: many
d_gene: NA
CDR3nt: TGTGCCAGCAGCTCAGGTTGGGAGGGCAATCAGCCCCAGCATTTT
CDR3aa: CASSSGWEGNQPQHF

v_gene: TRBV28
j_gene: TRBJ2-7
abundance: many
d_gene: NA
CDR3nt: TGTGCCAGCAGTTACAGCAGTTCCTACGAGCAGTACTTC
CDR3aa: CASSYSSSYEQYF

v_gene: TRBV27
j_gene: TRBJ1-1
abundance: many
d_gene: TRBD1
CDR3nt: TGTGCCAGCAGGACCAACAGGGGGCAAACTGAAGCTTTCTTT
CDR3aa: CASRTNRGQTEAFF

v_gene: TRBV9
j_gene: TRBJ2-5
abundance: many
d_gene: TRBD2
CDR3nt: TGTGCCAGCAGCGTAGCATCAGGGCCGGGGGGGACCCAGTACTTC
CDR3aa: CASSVASGPGGTQYF

v_gene: TRBV12-3/TRBV12-4
j_gene: TRBJ1-5
abundance: NA
d_gene: TRBD1
CDR3nt: TGTGCCAGCGGACGGGACAGGGGACGCGGTCAGCCCCAGCATTTT
CDR3aa: CASGRDRGRGQPQHF

v_gene: TRBV12-3/TRBV12-4
j_gene: TRBJ1-5
abundance: few
d_gene: NA
CDR3nt: TGTGCCAGCAGTTGGGCAAGTTTTCCGCCCCAGCATTTT
CDR3aa: CASSWASFPPQHF

v_gene: TRBV7-9
j_gene: TRBJ1-2
abundance: many
d_gene: NA
CDR3nt: TGTGCCAGCAGCCGGGTTGGCCCGGGCTATGGCTACACCTTC
CDR3aa: CASSRVGPGYGYTF

v_gene: TRBV7-2
j_gene: TRBJ2-5
abundance: NA
d_gene: NA
CDR3nt: TGTGCCAGCAGCCCACAGAGACTGGACCAAGAGACCCAGTACTTC
CDR3aa: CASSPQRLDQETQYF

v_gene: TRBV27
j_gene: TRBJ2-4
abundance: few
d_gene: TRBD1
CDR3nt: TGTGCCAGCAGTATACAGGGGAGCAAAAACATTCAGTACTTC
CDR3aa: CASSIQGSKNIQYF

v_gene: TRBV5-1
j_gene: TRBJ1-5
abundance: many
d_gene: NA
CDR3nt: TGCGCCAGCAGCTTGGGACAGTTTAATCAGCCCCAGCATTTT
CDR3aa: CASSLGQFNQPQHF

v_gene: TRBV7-9
j_gene: TRBJ2-7
abundance: NA
d_gene: NA
CDR3nt: TGTGCCAGCAGCTTAGACTCCTACTACGAGCAGTACTTC
CDR3aa: CASSLDSYYEQYF

v_gene: TRBV6-1
j_gene: TRBJ2-2
abundance: many
d_gene: NA
CDR3nt: TGTGCCAGCATCCTAGTCTGGTACACCGGGGAGCTGTTTTTT
CDR3aa: CASILVWYTGELFF